Below, one TCR beta chain is given with its context. Antigen unknown. This entry belongs to a study of T cell repertoires in cytomegalovirus infection. Overall study: Public TCR beta signatures indicated both CMV infection and matching HLA type.

Overall study results and limits: CMV-specific HLA-C-restricted TCR beta clonotypes dominated the ex vivo response.

Via MiXCR, TCRdb re-called the reads, giving one row per CDR3 protein. Seen here are some 600,000 distinct CDR3 sequences, 20% to 25% observed once, and the top ten hold less than 9.5%. The V segment lost 2 bases and the J segment 4 bases; nucleotides outside the gene matches: 7. This CDR3 contains 14 residues. Germline V gives CDR1 DFQATT, CDR2 SNEGSKA (reference sequence). The sequence was collected from a human donor in good health (CMV status not recorded). Some clones in this sample may be carry-over from other donors' samples. The rearrangement uses TRBV20-1 and TRBJ2-7, with TRBD2 matching 8 bases. The sample taken for sequencing was CD8+ T cells from PBMCs. CDR3 nucleotides: TGCAGTGCTAGACCACTGGCGGGGGGTTACGAGCAGTACTTC. Protein product: CSARPLAGGYEQYF.